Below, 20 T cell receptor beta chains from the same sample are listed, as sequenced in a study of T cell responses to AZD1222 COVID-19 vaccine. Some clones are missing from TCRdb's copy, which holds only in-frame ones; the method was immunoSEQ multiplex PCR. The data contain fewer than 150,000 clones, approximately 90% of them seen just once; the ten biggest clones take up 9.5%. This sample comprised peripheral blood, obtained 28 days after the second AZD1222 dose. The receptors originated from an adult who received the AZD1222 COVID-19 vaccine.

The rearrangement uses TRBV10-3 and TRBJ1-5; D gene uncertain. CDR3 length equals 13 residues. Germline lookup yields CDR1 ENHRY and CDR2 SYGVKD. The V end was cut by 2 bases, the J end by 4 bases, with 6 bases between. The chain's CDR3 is CAISEGQNQPQHF. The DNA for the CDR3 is TGTGCCATCAGTGAGGGGCAGAATCAGCCCCAGCATTTT.

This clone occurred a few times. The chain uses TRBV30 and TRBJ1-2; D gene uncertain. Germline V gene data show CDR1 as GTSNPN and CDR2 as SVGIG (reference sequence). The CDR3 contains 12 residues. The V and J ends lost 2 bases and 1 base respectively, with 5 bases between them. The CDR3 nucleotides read TGTGCCTGGAGTTACGGTAACTATGGCTACACCTTC. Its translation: CAWSYGNYGYTF. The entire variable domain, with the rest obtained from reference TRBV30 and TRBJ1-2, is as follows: SQTIHQWPATLVQPVGSPLSLECTVEGTSNPNLYWYRQAAGRGLQLLFYSVGIGQISSEVPQNLSASRPQDRQFILSSKKLLLSDSGFYLCAWSYGNYGYTFGSGTRLTVV.

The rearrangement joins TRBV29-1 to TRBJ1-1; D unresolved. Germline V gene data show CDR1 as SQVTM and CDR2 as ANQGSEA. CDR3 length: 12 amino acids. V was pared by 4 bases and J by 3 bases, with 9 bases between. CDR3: CSVVRQYTEAFF. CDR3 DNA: TGCAGCGTTGTTAGGCAGTACACTGAAGCTTTCTTT.

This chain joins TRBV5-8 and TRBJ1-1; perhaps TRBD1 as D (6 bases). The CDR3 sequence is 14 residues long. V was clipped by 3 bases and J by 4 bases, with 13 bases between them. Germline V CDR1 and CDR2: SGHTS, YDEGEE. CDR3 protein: CASSWGALGTEAFF. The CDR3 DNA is TGTGCCAGCAGCTGGGGGGCCTTGGGCACTGAAGCTTTCTTT.

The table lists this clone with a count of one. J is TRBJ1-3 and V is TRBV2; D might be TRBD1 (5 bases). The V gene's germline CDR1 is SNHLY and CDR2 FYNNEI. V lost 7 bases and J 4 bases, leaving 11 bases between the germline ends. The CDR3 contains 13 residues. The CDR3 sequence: CASNSGVGNTIYF. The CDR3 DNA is TGTGCCAGCAATTCGGGGGTGGGAAACACCATATATTTT.

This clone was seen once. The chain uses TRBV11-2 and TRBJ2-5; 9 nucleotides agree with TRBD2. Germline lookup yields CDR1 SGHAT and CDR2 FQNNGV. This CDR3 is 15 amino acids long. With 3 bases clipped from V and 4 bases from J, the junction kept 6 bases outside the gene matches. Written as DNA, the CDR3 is TGTGCCAGCAGCTTGGTTGCGGGAGGGGCAGAGACCCAGTACTTC. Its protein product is CASSLVAGGAETQYF. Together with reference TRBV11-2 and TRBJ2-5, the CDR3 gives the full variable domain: EAGVAQSPRYKIIEKRQSVAFWCNPISGHATLYWYQQILGQGPKLLIQFQNNGVVDDSQLPKDRFSAERLKGVDSTLKIQPAKLEDSAVYLCASSLVAGGAETQYFGPGTRLLVL.

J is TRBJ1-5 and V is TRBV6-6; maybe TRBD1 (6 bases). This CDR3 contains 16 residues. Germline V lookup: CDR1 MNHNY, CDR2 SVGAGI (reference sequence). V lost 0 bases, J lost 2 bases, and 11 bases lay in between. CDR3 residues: CASSYSGYRGNQPQHF. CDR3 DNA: TGTGCCAGCAGTTACTCAGGGTACAGGGGCAATCAGCCCCAGCATTTT.

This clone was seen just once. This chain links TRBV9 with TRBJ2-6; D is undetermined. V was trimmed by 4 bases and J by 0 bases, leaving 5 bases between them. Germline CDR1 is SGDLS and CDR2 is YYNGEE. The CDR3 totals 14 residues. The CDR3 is CASSPRSGANVLTF. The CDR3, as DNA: TGTGCCAGCAGCCCCCGCTCTGGGGCCAACGTCCTGACTTTC.

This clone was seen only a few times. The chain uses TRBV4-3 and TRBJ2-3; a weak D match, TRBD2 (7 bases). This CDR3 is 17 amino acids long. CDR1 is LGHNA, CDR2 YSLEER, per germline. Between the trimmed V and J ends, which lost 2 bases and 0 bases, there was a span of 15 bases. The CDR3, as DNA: TGCGCCAGCAGCCAATCTGGGGGGGCCGGAAGCACAGATACGCAGTATTTT. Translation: CASSQSGGAGSTDTQYF.

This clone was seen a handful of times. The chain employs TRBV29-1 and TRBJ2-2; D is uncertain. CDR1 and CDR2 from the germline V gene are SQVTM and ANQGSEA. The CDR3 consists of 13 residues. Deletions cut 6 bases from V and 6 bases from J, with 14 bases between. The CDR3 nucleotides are TGCAGCGTCGCCCGGCTCCCTCCCGGGGAGCTGTTTTTT. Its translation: CSVARLPPGELFF.

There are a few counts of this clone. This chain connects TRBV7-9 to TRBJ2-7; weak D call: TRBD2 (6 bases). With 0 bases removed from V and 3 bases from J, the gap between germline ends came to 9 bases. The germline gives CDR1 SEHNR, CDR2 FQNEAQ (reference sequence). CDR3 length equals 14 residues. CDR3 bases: TGTGCCAGCAGCTTAGCTGGGGGGAGCTACGAGCAGTACTTC. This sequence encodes CASSLAGGSYEQYF.

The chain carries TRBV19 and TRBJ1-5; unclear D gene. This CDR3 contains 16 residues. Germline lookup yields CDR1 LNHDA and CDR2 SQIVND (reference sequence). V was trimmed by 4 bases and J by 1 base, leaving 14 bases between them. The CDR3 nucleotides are TGTGCCAGTAGTAGCATTGCGGGAAGAAGCAATCAGCCCCAGCATTTT. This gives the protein CASSSIAGRSNQPQHF.

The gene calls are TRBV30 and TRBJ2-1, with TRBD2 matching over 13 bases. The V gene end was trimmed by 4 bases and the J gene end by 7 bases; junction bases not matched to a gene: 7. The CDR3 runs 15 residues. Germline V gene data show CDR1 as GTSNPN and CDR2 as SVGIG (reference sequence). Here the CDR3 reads CAWNLGLAGQNEQFF. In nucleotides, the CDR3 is TGTGCCTGGAATCTGGGACTAGCGGGGCAAAATGAGCAGTTCTTC. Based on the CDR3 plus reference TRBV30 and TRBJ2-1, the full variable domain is SQTIHQWPATLVQPVGSPLSLECTVEGTSNPNLYWYRQAAGRGLQLLFYSVGIGQISSEVPQNLSASRPQDRQFILSSKKLLLSDSGFYLCAWNLGLAGQNEQFFGPGTRLTVL.

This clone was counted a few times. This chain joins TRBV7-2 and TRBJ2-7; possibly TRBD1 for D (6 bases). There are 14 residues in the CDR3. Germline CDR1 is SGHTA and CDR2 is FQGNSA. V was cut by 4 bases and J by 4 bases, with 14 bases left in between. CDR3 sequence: CASSYETGNYEQYF. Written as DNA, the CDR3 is TGTGCCAGCAGCTACGAAACAGGGAATTACGAGCAGTACTTC.

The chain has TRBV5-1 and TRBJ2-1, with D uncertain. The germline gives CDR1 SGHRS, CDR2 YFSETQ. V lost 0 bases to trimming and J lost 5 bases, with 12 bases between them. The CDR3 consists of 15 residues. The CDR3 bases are TGCGCCAGCAGCTTGGGTGCGGTTTGGGACAATGAGCAGTTCTTC. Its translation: CASSLGAVWDNEQFF.

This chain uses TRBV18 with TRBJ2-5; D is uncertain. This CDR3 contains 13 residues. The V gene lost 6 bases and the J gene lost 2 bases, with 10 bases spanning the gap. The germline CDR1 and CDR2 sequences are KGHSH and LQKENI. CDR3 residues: CASSQAVQETQYF. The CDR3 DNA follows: TGTGCCAGCTCCCAGGCGGTTCAAGAGACCCAGTACTTC.

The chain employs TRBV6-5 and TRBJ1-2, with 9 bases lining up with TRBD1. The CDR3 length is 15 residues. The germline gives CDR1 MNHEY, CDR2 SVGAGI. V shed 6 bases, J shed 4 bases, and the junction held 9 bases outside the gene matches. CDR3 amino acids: CASSPDRGGGYGYTF. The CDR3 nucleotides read TGTGCCAGCAGCCCGGACAGGGGTGGGGGCTATGGCTACACCTTC.

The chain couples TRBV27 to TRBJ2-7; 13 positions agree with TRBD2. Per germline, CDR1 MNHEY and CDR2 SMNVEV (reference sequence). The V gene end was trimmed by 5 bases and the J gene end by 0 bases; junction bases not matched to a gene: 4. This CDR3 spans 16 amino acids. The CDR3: CASSGLAGARSYEQYF. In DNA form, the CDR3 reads TGTGCCAGCAGTGGACTAGCGGGGGCCCGCTCCTACGAGCAGTACTTC.

This chain's CDR3 is CASNPRTTGNTIYF. CDR3 DNA: TGTGCCAGCAACCCCAGAACTACTGGAAACACCATATATTTT. V is TRBV2 and J is TRBJ1-3, with no clear D. Looked up from germline, CDR1 is SNHLY and CDR2 is FYNNEI. This CDR3 contains 14 residues. V was clipped by 7 bases and J by 2 bases, with 12 bases between them.

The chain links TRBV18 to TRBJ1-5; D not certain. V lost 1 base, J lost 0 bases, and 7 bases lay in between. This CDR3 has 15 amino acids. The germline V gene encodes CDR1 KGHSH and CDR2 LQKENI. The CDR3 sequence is CASSPRIDSNQPQHF. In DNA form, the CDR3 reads TGTGCCAGCTCACCACGGATCGATAGCAATCAGCCCCAGCATTTT.